This entry lists 32 T cell receptor beta chains sequenced from one sample in a study of shared clonotypes between healthy human individuals. Measured with immunoSEQ multiplex PCR; TCRdb has only the in-frame clones, and not every one. The sample includes a few hundred thousand clones, 73% seen only once; the top ten take more than 9%. The source material was memory CD4+ T cells sorted from blood. Subset given: CD45RA-negative fraction. Every receptor here comes from a man between 25 and 39 years old in good health.

The V and J genes are TRBV6-6 and TRBJ2-7, with D perhaps assigned TRBD1 or TRBD2 (5 bases each). V lost 7 bases, J lost 3 bases, and 19 bases lay in between. The CDR3 spans 15 residues. Germline CDR1 reads MNHNY; CDR2 reads SVGAGI (reference sequence). CDR3 amino acids: CASTLGPFGGYEQYF. As DNA, the CDR3 is TGTGCCAGCACCCTAGGGCCCTTTGGGGGCTACGAGCAGTACTTC.

This chain uses TRBV5-3 with TRBJ2-7, with D maybe TRBD2 (5 bases). TRBV5-3 has ORF status, its function being uncertain. This CDR3 contains 15 residues. The V and J ends lost 4 bases and 6 bases respectively, with 20 bases between them. CDR3 in DNA: TGTGCCAGAAGCCCGGCGTGTCGGCTAGCCCGCGAGCAGTACTTC. Translating gives CARSPACRLAREQYF.

This chain connects TRBV5-6 to TRBJ2-7; D not certain. CDR3 length equals 14 residues. Germline V gene lookup returns CDR1 SGHDT and CDR2 YYEEEE. With 3 bases removed from V and 2 bases from J, the gap between germline ends came to 12 bases. CDR3: CASSSPLTAYEQYF. The DNA for the CDR3 is TGTGCCAGCAGCTCCCCCCTCACAGCCTACGAGCAGTACTTC.

The V call is TRBV29-1, the J call TRBJ2-3; 9 nucleotides align to TRBD1. The CDR3 is 13 amino acids. Losses at the gene ends were 7 bases for V and 4 bases for J; bases not matched to a gene: 6. Germline loops: CDR1 SQVTM, CDR2 ANQGSEA. The CDR3 nucleotides read TGCAGCGGATTGGGACAGGGAGCAGATACGCAGTATTTT. This encodes CSGLGQGADTQYF.

This clone has at least ten counts. V gene TRBV9 combines with J gene TRBJ2-3, with 9 bases identical to TRBD2. Trimming cost V 3 bases and J 5 bases; bases outside gene matches: 16. Germline CDR1 SGDLS, CDR2 YYNGEE. The CDR3 is 18 residues long. CDR3 sequence: CASSAPQGLREGGDTQYF. The CDR3 DNA follows: TGTGCCAGCAGCGCCCCCCAGGGGTTGCGGGAGGGCGGAGATACGCAGTATTTT.

The chain links TRBV5-4 to TRBJ2-2, with 8 bases identical to TRBD1. The CDR3 covers 16 residues. Looked up from germline, CDR1 is SGHNT and CDR2 is YYREEE (reference sequence). After removal of 4 bases from V and 4 bases from J, the junction contained 9 bases not matched to a gene. As DNA, the CDR3 is TGTGCCAGCAGCGCAAACAGGGGGTTGAGCACCGGGGAGCTGTTTTTT. Its translation is CASSANRGLSTGELFF. The full variable domain, its missing parts supplied by reference TRBV5-4 and TRBJ2-2, is ETGVTQSPTHLIKTRGQQVTLRCSSQSGHNTVSWYQQALGQGPQFIFQYYREEENGRGNFPPRFSGLQFPNYSSELNVNALELDDSALYLCASSANRGLSTGELFFGEGSRLTVL.

J is TRBJ2-1 and V is TRBV19, with unresolved D. This CDR3 is built from 13 residues. CDR1 is LNHDA and CDR2 is SQIVND in the germline V gene (reference sequence). V was pared by 2 bases and J by 6 bases, with 8 bases between. CDR3: CASSIQESNEQFF. CDR3 in DNA: TGTGCCAGTAGTATACAGGAGAGCAATGAGCAGTTCTTC.

Only a few counts were recorded for this clone. In DNA form, the CDR3 reads TGTGCCAGCAGCTCAAGCGGGGCGGAGACCCAGTACTTC. Encoded protein: CASSSSGAETQYF. The chain recombines TRBV7-9 with TRBJ2-5; 7 nucleotides agree with TRBD2. Germline V gene data show CDR1 as SEHNR and CDR2 as FQNEAQ (reference sequence). The CDR3 runs to 13 residues. J lost 5 bases, V lost 4 bases, and 4 bases had no gene match. Drawing the rest from reference TRBV7-9 and TRBJ2-5, the complete variable domain is DTGVSQNPRHKITKRGQNVTFRCDPISEHNRLYWYRQTLGQGPEFLTYFQNEAQLEKSRLLSDRFSAERPKGSFSTLEIQRTEQGDSAMYLCASSSSGAETQYFGPGTRLLVL.

Turning to this clone: This specimen includes other DNA sequences encoding the same CDR3. The chain combines TRBV29-1 with TRBJ2-1; 9 nucleotides agree with TRBD2. This CDR3 has 14 residues. The V and J ends lost 6 bases and 3 bases, in that order; junction bases with no gene match: 6. CDR1 is SQVTM, CDR2 ANQGSEA, per germline. The chain's CDR3 is CSVDVAGVYNEQFF. The CDR3 coding sequence is TGCAGCGTGGACGTAGCGGGAGTCTACAATGAGCAGTTCTTC.

In this sample, this clone turned up a few times. The rearrangement joins TRBV19 to TRBJ1-1, with TRBD1 identical over 8 bases. Germline CDR1 LNHDA, CDR2 SQIVND (reference sequence). The CDR3 extends over 16 amino acids. Germline trimming cut 3 bases from V and 5 bases from J; bases unmatched to any gene: 11. The CDR3 loop reads CASSIGRGRLGTEAFF. The CDR3 DNA follows: TGTGCCAGTAGTATCGGCAGGGGGCGCCTAGGGACTGAAGCTTTCTTT.

This clone was seen a few times. The chain has TRBV19 and TRBJ1-1; possible D gene TRBD1, 5 bases. Trimming stripped 5 bases from V and 3 bases from J, with 13 bases between. CDR1 is LNHDA and CDR2 is SQIVND in the germline V gene (reference sequence). The CDR3 loop spans 14 amino acids. The CDR3 bases are TGTGCCAGTAGTGAACAGGTTTTGGACACTGAAGCTTTCTTT. Its protein product is CASSEQVLDTEAFF.

This clone was detected only a few times. CDR3: CASSTERVTDTQYF. Written as DNA, the CDR3 is TGTGCCAGCTCAACAGAAAGGGTGACAGATACGCAGTATTTT. The rearrangement links TRBV18 to TRBJ2-3; no clear D gene. The CDR3 is 14 amino acids. Germline CDR1 and CDR2: KGHSH and LQKENI. Trimming pared 5 bases from V and 3 bases from J, leaving 12 bases between.

V is TRBV28 and J is TRBJ1-5, with a weak D call TRBD1 (5 bases). Germline V gene data show CDR1 as MDHEN and CDR2 as SYDVKM. The CDR3 has 16 amino acids. V lost 7 bases and J lost 5, with 21 bases in between. CDR3 amino acids: CASIPSWDVGDQPQHF. The CDR3 region has the DNA TGTGCCAGCATCCCCTCCTGGGACGTAGGTGATCAGCCCCAGCATTTT. Complete variable domain (other parts from reference TRBV28 and TRBJ1-5): DVKVTQSSRYLVKRTGEKVFLECVQDMDHENMFWYRQDPGLGLRLIYFSYDVKMKEKGDIPEGYSVSREKKERFSLILESASTNQTSMYLCASIPSWDVGDQPQHFGDGTRLSIL.

The rearrangement uses TRBV6-4 and TRBJ2-7; 8 positions match TRBD2. Per germline, CDR1 MRHNA and CDR2 SNTAGT. With V trimmed by 3 bases and J by 5 bases, 9 bases remained unmatched. The CDR3 length is 15 residues. This CDR3 reads CASSEVSGSIHEQYF. The DNA for the CDR3 is TGTGCCAGCAGTGAGGTGAGCGGGAGTATCCACGAGCAGTACTTC.

This chain links TRBV5-1 with TRBJ2-1; 8 positions agree with TRBD2. The CDR3 is 14 amino acids. Germline V lookup: CDR1 SGHRS, CDR2 YFSETQ. With V trimmed by 5 bases and J by 9 bases, 10 bases remained unmatched. The CDR3: CASRRSGRVSEQFF. The CDR3 coding sequence is TGCGCCAGCAGACGGAGCGGGAGAGTTAGTGAGCAGTTCTTC.

This clone showed up just a few times. The gene calls are TRBV6-5 and TRBJ1-1; tentative D call: TRBD1 (5 bases). V was cut by 6 bases and J by 1 base, with 9 bases left in between. Germline CDR1 and CDR2: MNHEY and SVGAGI. There are 13 residues in the CDR3. CDR3 nucleotide sequence: TGTGCCAGCAGCCAGACAGCGAACACTGAAGCTTTCTTT. Encoded protein: CASSQTANTEAFF.

This clone showed up just a few times. The chain is built from TRBV5-1 and TRBJ1-5; tentative D call: TRBD1 (6 bases). The CDR3 has 14 amino acids. Trimming left V 4 bases short and J 3 bases short, with 11 bases between. Germline V gene lookup returns CDR1 SGHRS and CDR2 YFSETQ. The CDR3 protein is CASSPGQPNQPQHF. The CDR3 DNA follows: TGCGCCAGCAGCCCCGGACAGCCCAATCAGCCCCAGCATTTT.

The V call is TRBV9, the J call TRBJ2-3; D not certain. Germline CDR1 and CDR2: SGDLS and YYNGEE. Trimming shortened V by 0 bases and J by 0 bases, and 11 bases separated the two germline ends. This CDR3 has 16 amino acids. CDR3 loop: CASSVAHDSSTDTQYF. The CDR3 nucleotides read TGTGCCAGCAGCGTAGCACATGACTCAAGCACAGATACGCAGTATTTT.

This clone has a count of ten or more. The CDR3 protein is CASRLAGAYEQYF. The CDR3, as DNA: TGTGCCAGCAGATTAGCGGGGGCCTACGAGCAGTACTTC. This sequence joins TRBV27 and TRBJ2-7, with 9 bases lining up with TRBD2. This CDR3 spans 13 amino acids. Germline V gene sequence: CDR1 MNHEY, CDR2 SMNVEV (reference sequence). The V and J ends lost 6 bases and 2 bases, in that order; junction bases with no gene match: 2.

The J gene is TRBJ2-1, the V gene TRBV28, with TRBD2 matching over 9 bases. CDR3 length: 20 amino acids. Germline CDR1 MDHEN, CDR2 SYDVKM. V shed 4 bases and J 6 bases; nucleotides not matched to a gene: 22. DNA of the CDR3: TGTGCCAGCAGTTCAAAACTGACTAGCGGTAGGCTCCAAGGCACCAATGAGCAGTTCTTC. Translation gives CASSSKLTSGRLQGTNEQFF. The whole variable domain, filled in from reference TRBV28 and TRBJ2-1, reads DVKVTQSSRYLVKRTGEKVFLECVQDMDHENMFWYRQDPGLGLRLIYFSYDVKMKEKGDIPEGYSVSREKKERFSLILESASTNQTSMYLCASSSKLTSGRLQGTNEQFFGPGTRLTVL.

This clone appeared a few times. The chain is built from TRBV6-1 and TRBJ2-1, with D possibly matching TRBD2 (6 bases). This CDR3 has 15 amino acids. V was clipped by 6 bases and J by 0 bases, with 12 bases between them. Germline V gene lookup returns CDR1 MNHNS and CDR2 SASEGT. CDR3 in DNA: TGTGCCAGCAGACTGGACGGGAGCTCCTACAATGAGCAGTTCTTC. Its protein product is CASRLDGSSYNEQFF.

CDR3 in amino acids: CASSGGAVTSPRATQYF. As DNA, the CDR3 is TGTGCCAGCAGCGGAGGGGCAGTAACTAGCCCAAGGGCGACCCAGTACTTC. The V call is TRBV9, the J call TRBJ2-5, with D maybe TRBD2 (6 bases). In germline, CDR1 is SGDLS, CDR2 YYNGEE. The V gene lost 3 bases and the J gene lost 7 bases, with 25 bases spanning the gap. CDR3 length: 17 residues.

The J gene is TRBJ2-5, the V gene TRBV19; 8 bases fit TRBD1. The V segment lost 1 base and the J segment 3 bases; nucleotides outside the gene matches: 4. CDR1 and CDR2 from the germline V gene are LNHDA and SQIVND (reference sequence). CDR3 length: 15 residues. CDR3 sequence: CASSIAATGEETQYF. The CDR3 DNA reads TGTGCCAGTAGTATAGCTGCGACAGGGGAAGAGACCCAGTACTTC.

In this sample, this clone turned up a few times. The chain combines TRBV5-1 with TRBJ1-1; TRBD1 aligns across 7 bases. The CDR3 length is 13 residues. With 4 bases clipped from V and 4 bases from J, the junction kept 4 bases outside the gene matches. Germline CDR1 SGHRS, CDR2 YFSETQ. CDR3 bases: TGCGCCAGCAGCGTTGGGACAGTCACTGAAGCTTTCTTT. Its translation: CASSVGTVTEAFF.

V is TRBV7-9 and J is TRBJ1-3, with a possible D match to TRBD1 (6 bases). The CDR3 has 14 amino acids. CDR1 and CDR2 (germline): SEHNR, FQNEAQ (reference sequence). V was pared by 5 bases and J by 2 bases, with 10 bases between. The CDR3 spells CASSSRGAGNTIYF. The CDR3 bases are TGTGCCAGCAGCAGTAGGGGGGCTGGAAACACCATATATTTT. Together with reference TRBV7-9 and TRBJ1-3, the CDR3 gives the full variable domain: DTGVSQNPRHKITKRGQNVTFRCDPISEHNRLYWYRQTLGQGPEFLTYFQNEAQLEKSRLLSDRFSAERPKGSFSTLEIQRTEQGDSAMYLCASSSRGAGNTIYFGEGSWLTVV.

Only a few counts were recorded for this clone. The junction differs from germline at one of its ends, possibly a read error. The chain is built from TRBV2 and TRBJ1-2; 9 positions agree with TRBD1. This CDR3 contains 11 residues. Germline V lookup: CDR1 SNHLY, CDR2 FYNNEI. The CDR3 bases are TGTGCCAGCAGGGGGGACAGGGACCCCTCCTTC. Its translation is CASRGDRDPSF.

J is TRBJ2-2 and V is TRBV7-8; D perhaps matches TRBD1 (5 bases). Per the germline V gene, CDR1 is SGHVS and CDR2 is FQNEAQ. With 0 bases removed from V and 4 bases from J, the gap between germline ends came to 9 bases. The CDR3 extends over 15 amino acids. CDR3: CASSLAPGPTGELFF. In nucleotides, the CDR3 is TGTGCCAGCAGCTTAGCGCCAGGGCCCACCGGGGAGCTGTTTTTT.

As DNA, the CDR3 is TGTGCCAGCAGCCAGGAGGGGGGAGATACGCAGTATTTT. Translated, it gives CASSQEGGDTQYF. This chain links TRBV5-4 with TRBJ2-3, with D perhaps assigned TRBD1 or TRBD2 (6 bases each). Germline CDR1 SGHNT, CDR2 YYREEE (reference sequence). Trimming removed 4 bases from V and 5 bases from J, with 11 bases in between. This CDR3 contains 13 residues.

CDR3 DNA sequence: TGTGCCAGCAGTTCCCGGACTAGCTCCTACAATGAGCAGTTCTTC. This encodes CASSSRTSSYNEQFF. The chain has TRBV28 and TRBJ2-1, with 7 bases identical to TRBD2. The V segment lost 4 bases and the J segment 0 bases; nucleotides outside the gene matches: 3. The germline CDR1 and CDR2 sequences are MDHEN and SYDVKM. CDR3 length: 15 amino acids.

The V gene is TRBV11-2, the J gene TRBJ2-1; TRBD2 agrees at 10 bases. The CDR3 totals 16 residues. With V trimmed by 6 bases and J by 5 bases, 10 bases remained unmatched. The germline CDR1 and CDR2 sequences are SGHAT and FQNNGV. In DNA form, the CDR3 reads TGTGCCAGCAGGACCTTGGGAGCGGGAGGGAACAATGAGCAGTTCTTC. Its translation is CASRTLGAGGNNEQFF.

The chain couples TRBV2 to TRBJ2-7; 7 nucleotides align to TRBD1. There are 14 residues in the CDR3. Germline V gene data show CDR1 as SNHLY and CDR2 as FYNNEI. Trimming at V came to 10 bases and at J to 5 bases, leaving 14 bases not matched to a gene. The CDR3 DNA follows: TGTGCCACCTTCAAAGACAGGGTGATCGACGAGCAGTACTTC. Translated: CATFKDRVIDEQYF.

In DNA, the CDR3 is TGTGCCAGTAGTAGACAGGGGGCAGTGGAGACCCAGTACTTC. Translating gives CASSRQGAVETQYF. This rearrangement joins TRBV19 to TRBJ2-5; 10 bases fit TRBD1. There are 14 residues in the CDR3. Germline V lookup: CDR1 LNHDA, CDR2 SQIVND (reference sequence). After removal of 4 bases from V and 5 bases from J, the junction contained 4 bases not matched to a gene.